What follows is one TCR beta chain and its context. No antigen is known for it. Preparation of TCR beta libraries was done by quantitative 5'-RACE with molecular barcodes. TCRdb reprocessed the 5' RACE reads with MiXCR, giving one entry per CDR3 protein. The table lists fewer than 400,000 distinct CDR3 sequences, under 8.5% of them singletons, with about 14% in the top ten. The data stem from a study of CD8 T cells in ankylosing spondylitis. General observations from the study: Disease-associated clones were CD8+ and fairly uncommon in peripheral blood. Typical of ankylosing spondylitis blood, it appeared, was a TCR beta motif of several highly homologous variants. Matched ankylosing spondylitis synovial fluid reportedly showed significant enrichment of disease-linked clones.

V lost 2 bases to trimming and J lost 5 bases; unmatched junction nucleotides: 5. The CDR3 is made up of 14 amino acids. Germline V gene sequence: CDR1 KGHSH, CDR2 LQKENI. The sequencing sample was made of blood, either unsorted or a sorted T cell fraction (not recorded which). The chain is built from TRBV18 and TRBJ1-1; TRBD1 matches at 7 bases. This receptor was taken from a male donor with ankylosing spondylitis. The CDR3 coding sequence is TGTGCCAGCTCACCAAACAGGGGTGAAACTGAAGCTTTCTTT. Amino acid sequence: CASSPNRGETEAFF.